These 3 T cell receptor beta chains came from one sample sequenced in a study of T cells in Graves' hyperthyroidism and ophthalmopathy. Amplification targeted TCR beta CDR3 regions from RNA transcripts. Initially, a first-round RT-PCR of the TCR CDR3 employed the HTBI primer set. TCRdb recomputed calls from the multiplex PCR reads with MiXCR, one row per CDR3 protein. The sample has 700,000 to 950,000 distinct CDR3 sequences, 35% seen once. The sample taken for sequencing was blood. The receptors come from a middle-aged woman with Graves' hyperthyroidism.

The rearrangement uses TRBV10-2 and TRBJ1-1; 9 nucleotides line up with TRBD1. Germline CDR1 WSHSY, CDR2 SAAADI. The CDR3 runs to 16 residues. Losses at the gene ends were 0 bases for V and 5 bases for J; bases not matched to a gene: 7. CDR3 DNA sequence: TGCGCCAGCAGTGAGTCGAGTTGGGACAGGGTGACTGAAGCTTTCTTT. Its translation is CASSESSWDRVTEAFF.

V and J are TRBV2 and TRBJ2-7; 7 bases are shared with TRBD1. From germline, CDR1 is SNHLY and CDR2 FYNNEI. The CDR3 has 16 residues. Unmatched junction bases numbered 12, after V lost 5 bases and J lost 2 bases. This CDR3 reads CASSRTGQAETYEQYF. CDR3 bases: TGTGCCAGCAGTCGGACTGGACAGGCGGAAACCTACGAGCAGTACTTC.

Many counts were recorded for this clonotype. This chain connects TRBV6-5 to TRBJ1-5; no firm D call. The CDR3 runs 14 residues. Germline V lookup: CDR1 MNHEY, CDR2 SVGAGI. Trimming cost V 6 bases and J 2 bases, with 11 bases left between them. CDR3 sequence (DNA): TGTGCCAGCAGCCTTAGGAGCGGCAATCAGCCCCAGCATTTT. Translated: CASSLRSGNQPQHF.